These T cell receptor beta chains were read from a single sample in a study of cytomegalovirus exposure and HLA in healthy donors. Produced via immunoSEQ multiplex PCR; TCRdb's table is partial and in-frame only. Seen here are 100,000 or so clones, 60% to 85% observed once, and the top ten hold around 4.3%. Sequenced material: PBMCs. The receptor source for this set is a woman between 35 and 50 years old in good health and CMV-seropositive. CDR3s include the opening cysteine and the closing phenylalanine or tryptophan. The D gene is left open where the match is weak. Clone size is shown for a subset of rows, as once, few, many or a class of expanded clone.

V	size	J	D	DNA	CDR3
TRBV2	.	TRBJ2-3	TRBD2	TGTGCCAGCGGCGCCGGACTAGCGGGAGCCACAGATACGCAGTATTTT	CASGAGLAGATDTQYF
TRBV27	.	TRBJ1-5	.	TGCGACTTTGGGCAGCCCCAGCATTTT	CDFGQPQHF
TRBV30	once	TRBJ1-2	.	TGTGCCTGGAGTCCTCAGGGGCCCTATGGCTACACCTTC	CAWSPQGPYGYTF
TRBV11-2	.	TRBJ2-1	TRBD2	TGTGCCAGCAGCTTTAGCGGGTCCTACAATGAGCAGTTCTTC	CASSFSGSYNEQFF
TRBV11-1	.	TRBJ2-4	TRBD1	TGTGCCAGCAGCTCCGGACCGGGACAGGGTGTCTCCAAAAACATTCAGTACTTC	CASSSGPGQGVSKNIQYF
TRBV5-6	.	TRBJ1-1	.	TGTGCCAGCAGCTCTAACAGGGCCCCTGGGGCTGAAGCTTTCTTT	CASSSNRAPGAEAFF
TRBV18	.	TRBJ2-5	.	TGTGCCAGCTCACCACAGCAAGGGGTAGTAGAGACCCAGTACTTC	CASSPQQGVVETQYF
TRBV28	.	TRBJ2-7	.	TGTGCCAGCAGTTTGGAGGCTGCGACCTACGAGCAGTACTTC	CASSLEAATYEQYF
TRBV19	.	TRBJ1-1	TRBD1	TGTGCCAGTCTGGGACAGATGAACACTGAAGCTTTCTTT	CASLGQMNTEAFF
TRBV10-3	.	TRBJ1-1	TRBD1	TGTGCCATCAGAACATACCGGGACAGGGCTAGCACTGAAGCTTTCTTT	CAIRTYRDRASTEAFF
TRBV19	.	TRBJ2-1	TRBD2	TGTGCCAGCGCCCCTAGCGGGAGAACCAATGAGCAGTTCTTC	CASAPSGRTNEQFF
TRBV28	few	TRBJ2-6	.	TGTGCCAGCAGGAAAGGAGGTGCAGGGGCCAACGTCCTGACTTTC	CASRKGGAGANVLTF
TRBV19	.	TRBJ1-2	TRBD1	TGTGCCAGTAGTATTGTAGGGACAGGGATTTCCTATGGCTACACCTTC	CASSIVGTGISYGYTF
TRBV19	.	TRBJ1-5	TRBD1	TGTGCCAGTAGAGGGGACAGGCATAGCAATCAGCCCCAGCATTTT	CASRGDRHSNQPQHF
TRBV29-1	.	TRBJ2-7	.	TGCAGCGTTTCTCGTCAGGAAAACTACGAGCAGTACTTC	CSVSRQENYEQYF
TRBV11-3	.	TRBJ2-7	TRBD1	TGTGCCAGCGCAAGACAGGGGACGTTGGGGGAGCAGTACTTC	CASARQGTLGEQYF
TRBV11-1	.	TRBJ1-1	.	TGTGCCAGCAGCTTAGCTAGGAGGGTGAACACTGAAGCTTTCTTT	CASSLARRVNTEAFF
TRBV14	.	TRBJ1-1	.	TGTGCCAGCAGCCAAATCACGGCGGGGGGAGCTGAAGCTTTCTTT	CASSQITAGGAEAFF